This T cell receptor beta chain originates from a study of regulatory T cells in long-lasting Graves disease (dated by TCRdb to about 2021). Concerning the study at large: Newly diagnosed Graves' disease patients had taken antithyroid drugs for less than 3 months. This study used TCR sequencing and RNA sequencing of peripheral blood to compare persistent Graves' disease patients against newly diagnosed Graves' disease patients. The study was registered as a clinical trial and conducted in China. A total of roughly 35 samples were covered by TCR sequencing, comprising approximately 13 persistent and around 20 newly diagnosed Graves' disease patients. The paper as a whole reports these results and caveats: Persistent Graves' disease patients showed lower TCR Shannon entropy and fewer highly expanded clones than newly diagnosed patients, suggesting clonal expansion. The authors noted that the small sample size was a limitation that may lower accuracy. Only the TCR beta chain was sequenced and analyzed. Persistent disease showed preferential use of TRBV28, TRBJ1-2 and TRBJ2-5, whereas newly diagnosed disease favored TRBV20-1 and TRBJ2-1. Peripheral blood alone was examined, since thyroid tissue, which constituted the primary lesion, could not be accessed. Persistent patients shared more public clonotypes among themselves (around 2,500) than newly diagnosed patients did (roughly 920).

There are many counts of this clonotype. There is no known antigen for this receptor. The input lacks base qualities; no much larger clone sits a single base away. Libraries were prepared through multiplex PCR. Instrument used: Illumina HiSeq 4000. CDR3 regions were amplified by Arm-PCR with iRepertoire HTBI primers to construct TCR beta libraries. Gel purification was performed on PCR products prior to sequencing. Under the source paper's analysis protocol: A total of 62 TRBV and approximately 13 TRBJ segments were identified across samples and were used for gene usage analysis of CDR3 amino acid clonotypes. Filtered high-quality paired reads were merged into contigs using COPE and FqMerger. Contigs were aligned with BLAST to IMGT TRBV, TRBD and TRBJ reference genes, and CDR3 was defined per IMGT. Highly expanded clones were defined as clonotypes with a frequency above 0.1%. Repertoire diversity was measured by Shannon entropy, and V-J evenness by the Gini coefficient. Public clonotypes were defined as clonotypes shared by more than one individual. Starting from the raw public reads, TCRdb applied fastp trimming at Q25, assembled clones with MiXCR and retained in-frame beta chains. All rows with the same CDR3 protein become a single entry with the most common DNA and genes. In this record, the V and J calls reflect TCRdb's handling and not the investigators' own analysis. Here the sample has roughly 560,000 distinct CDR3 sequences; around 13% occur a single time. The ten biggest clones cover around 9.3% of the sample.

The CDR3 holds 15 amino acids from the cysteine to the phenylalanine. This entry keeps only the CDR3 DNA: 45 bases, framed from base 1. Sequences SEHNR (CDR1) and FQNEAQ (CDR2) are obtained from the germline V gene (reference sequence). Trimming costs V 5 bases and J 0 bases, and their ends lie 13 bases apart. Explained via the paper, the time point label denotes: newly diagnosed GD, antithyroid drugs for less than 3 months. RNA was extracted from PBMCs in TRIzol for both TCR sequencing and RNA sequencing. Graves' disease was diagnosed according to American Thyroid Association guidelines. Recruitment of patients was carried out at an endocrinology department in Xi'an, China. From each patient, approximately 9.9 milliliters of peripheral blood was collected into an EDTA anticoagulant tube. Ficoll Paque Plus density gradient separation was used to isolate PBMCs, and no further T cell sorting was performed. An Agilent 2100 Bioanalyzer and agarose gel were used to assess RNA quality, and a NanoDrop 2000 was used to measure RNA concentration.

This same sample was also taken into another study, of T cells in Graves' hyperthyroidism and ophthalmopathy. In that second paper, the authors write: A patient counted as having stable Graves' hyperthyroidism if no progression to ophthalmopathy occurred over 18 months of follow-up. The hyperthyroidism patients were between 18 and 65 years old and newly diagnosed, with a disease duration of less than 2 months. Patients with uncontrolled infections, other autoimmune diseases, pregnancy or lactation were excluded. Diagnoses relied on clinical symptoms, serum thyroxine and TRAb, thyroid ultrasound and orbital computed tomography. For the first round of RT-PCR on the TCR CDR3, the HTBI primer set was used together with the Qiagen OneStep RT-PCR kit. Most expanded thyroid clonotypes (frequency above 0.001) were also detected in blood, a finding suggesting that blood repertoires may reflect thyroid immune responses. Ophthalmopathy was separated from stable hyperthyroidism by a 13 V-J signature model, with around 90% sensitivity and just over 81% specificity obtained in cross-validation and 80%/75% obtained in testing. In validation, progression to ophthalmopathy was predicted by the model with approximately 67% sensitivity and about 72% specificity, a median of about 6.4 months before onset. To identify TCR V-J signatures that set the groups apart, the researchers used a discovery cohort of 95 to 100 patients, made up of around 40 with Graves' ophthalmopathy and 55 to 65 with stable Graves' hyperthyroidism. Prospective prediction of ophthalmopathy was tested in an independent validation cohort consisting of 18 hyperthyroidism patients and about 17 patients who later progressed to ophthalmopathy. The 100 or so discovery patients were divided at random into training and test sets in a 7:3 ratio. The study also compared thyroid tissue and blood T-cell repertoires from several Graves' hyperthyroidism patients. After sampling, hyperthyroidism patients received methimazole starting at 30 mg daily, and ophthalmopathy patients received high-dose intravenous methylprednisolone. A second multiplex PCR round built the libraries, followed by size selection and purification. Libraries were sequenced paired-end with 100 bp reads on an Illumina HiSeq2000. SOAPnuke was used to process the raw data, throwing out any read that contained adapters or uncalled bases, had a mean Phred below 15, or lacked an exact constant-primer or identifier match. High-quality paired reads were merged using COPE v1.2.5, and each unique nucleotide sequence was defined as a clonotype. MiTCR v1.1 was used to align clonotypes to the IMGT TRBV, TRBD and TRBJ reference segments. Only V-J combinations with frequency above 0.0001, covering 99% to 99.2% of repertoires, were analysed. The TCS score was defined as the ratio of F50 (clonal expansion) to E x V (chaos), calculated using BLOSUM62-based TCRdist between CDR3 peptides within each V-J. Welch's t-statistics and random forest reduced around 550 V-J features to about 13, which were used in a naive Bayes classifier (R e1071). No statistical method was used to fix the sample size in advance, and group allocation was not hidden from the investigators. TCR Vbeta CDR3 sequencing of 135 peripheral blood samples (more than 40 ophthalmopathy, 75 hyperthyroidism and approximately 17 progressor patients) is reported in the paper.

This specimen consisted of peripheral blood mononuclear cells (PBMCs), obtained at new diagnosis, from a patient treated with antithyroid drugs. The sequence derives from a woman aged 25-40 years with Graves disease. Donor details come from another sample of the same person, matched by shared clones. Here the chain combines TRBV7-9 and TRBJ1-2; the D segment could be TRBD1, given 5 matching bases. The CDR3 protein sequence reads: CASSNRDLANYGYTF. The nucleotide sequence reads as follows: TGTGCCAGCAGCAACCGGGACCTAGCTAACTATGGCTACACCTTC.